This is a list of T cell receptor beta chains from one sample in a study of CD8 T cells in ankylosing spondylitis. TCRdb independently ran MiXCR on the 5' RACE reads; one entry per CDR3 protein. The data contain 250,000 to 350,000 distinct CDR3 sequences, around 19% of them singletons. The sample taken for sequencing was blood, either unsorted or a sorted T cell fraction (not recorded which). The receptor set was obtained from a male donor with ankylosing spondylitis or in good health (not recorded which). The CDR3 runs from the conserved cysteine through the conserved F or W. D genes are given only for firm matches. Clone size is given for some rows only: seen once, a few or many times, or a class if the clone is expanded.

clone_size j_call d_call v_call cdr3_nt cdr3_aa
few TRBJ1-5 NA TRBV19 TGTGCCAGTAGTATAGGCCGGATAAATCAGCCCCAGCATTTT CASSIGRINQPQHF
NA TRBJ2-3 TRBD1 TRBV5-1 TGCGCCAGCAGCTGGGGGGGACAGGGCCCTGATACGCAGTATTTT CASSWGGQGPDTQYF
many TRBJ2-2 NA TRBV12-3/TRBV12-4 TGTGCCAGCAACCTCGGGACGTCCGGGGAGCTGTTTTTT CASNLGTSGELFF
NA TRBJ1-5 NA TRBV20-1 TGCAGTGCTAGAGGAGGGGCTAGCAATCAGCCCCAGCATTTT CSARGGASNQPQHF
NA TRBJ2-1 NA TRBV6-1 TGTGCCAGCAGCCCAATTTCCGGAGCCTCATACAATGAGCAGTTCTTC CASSPISGASYNEQFF
few TRBJ1-2 NA TRBV29-1 TGCAGCGTTCAACACAGGGTAAAGGGCTACACCTTC CSVQHRVKGYTF
few TRBJ1-2 NA TRBV5-6 TGTGCCAGCATGGGGGTTCGGGCCTATGGCTACACCTTC CASMGVRAYGYTF
NA TRBJ2-3 TRBD2 TRBV20-1 TGCAGTGCCCCGGCGGGAGCGGGAGGAACAGATACGCAGTATTTT CSAPAGAGGTDTQYF
few TRBJ1-1 NA TRBV7-9 TGTGCCAGCAGCCAAGGACAGATGAACACTGAAGCTTTCTTT CASSQGQMNTEAFF
NA TRBJ1-1 TRBD1 TRBV6-1 TGTGCCAGCAGGAAACAGGGGGCCTGGAGCACTGAAGCTTTCTTT CASRKQGAWSTEAFF
NA TRBJ2-1 NA TRBV12-3/TRBV12-4 TGTGCCAGCAGTATACCCAATGAGCAGTTCTTC CASSIPNEQFF
few TRBJ1-5 NA TRBV19 TGTGCCAGTAGTATACGGGGCCGGGGGCCGTTCCCTCAGCCCCAGCATTTT CASSIRGRGPFPQPQHF
NA TRBJ2-1 NA TRBV7-9 TGTGCCAGCAGCTACCCGGGACTGTCGAATGAGCAGTTCTTC CASSYPGLSNEQFF
NA TRBJ2-1 NA TRBV28 TGTGCCAGCAGTTTTGGGGATCGCTACAATGAGCAGTTCTTC CASSFGDRYNEQFF
many TRBJ2-3 NA TRBV7-9 TGTGCCAGCAGCCAGCAGGGCGGATCTAGCACAGATACGCAGTATTTT CASSQQGGSSTDTQYF
NA TRBJ2-3 NA TRBV3-1 TGTGCCAGCAGCCAAGATAGCCCAAATACGCAGTATTTT CASSQDSPNTQYF
few TRBJ2-1 NA TRBV18 TGTGCCAGCTCACCGGGCCGGACTACCGACAATGAGCAGTTCTTC CASSPGRTTDNEQFF